The 20 T cell receptor beta chains below were found in one sample sequenced in a study of blood T cell repertoires in COVID-19. Sequencing used immunoSEQ multiplex PCR; TCRdb keeps in-frame clones, though not all of them. The sample has around 240,000 clones, about 90% seen once; the top ten hold about 3.1%. Sequencing used peripheral blood. The receptors here all came from a woman aged 25 to 39 who had recovered from COVID-19.

This sequence joins TRBV30 and TRBJ1-1, with D perhaps matching TRBD1 (5 bases). Germline V CDR1 and CDR2: GTSNPN, SVGIG (reference sequence). The CDR3 runs 16 residues. With 1 base removed from V and 3 bases from J, the gap between germline ends came to 18 bases. CDR3 bases: TGTGCCTGGAGTGACGTCGGGGGTGGCAGGCACACTGAAGCTTTCTTT. This codes for CAWSDVGGGRHTEAFF.

In this sample, this clone turned up a few times. V and J are TRBV6-1 and TRBJ1-3; possible D gene TRBD1, 5 bases. The germline V and J ends were trimmed by 3 bases and 4 bases, with 16 bases remaining between them. The CDR3 consists of 16 residues. From germline, CDR1 is MNHNS and CDR2 SASEGT. In DNA form, the CDR3 reads TGTGCCAGCAGTGACGGAATGGGGGGTGCAGGAAACACCATATATTTT. Encoded protein: CASSDGMGGAGNTIYF.

CDR3 DNA sequence: TGCGCCAGCAGCCCATTTAGCGGGAACCGCTACGAGCAGTACTTC. Protein: CASSPFSGNRYEQYF. The chain joins TRBV4-3 to TRBJ2-7, with 8 bases identical to TRBD2. Germline lookup yields CDR1 LGHNA and CDR2 YSLEER. With V trimmed by 4 bases and J by 3 bases, 8 bases remained unmatched. This CDR3 is 15 amino acids long.

The rearrangement links TRBV7-9 to TRBJ2-5; possibly TRBD2 for D (6 bases). This CDR3 contains 14 residues. Germline assignment: CDR1 SEHNR and CDR2 FQNEAQ (reference sequence). V was trimmed by 4 bases and J by 0 bases, leaving 9 bases between them. The CDR3 is CASSSREYQETQYF. The CDR3 bases are TGTGCCAGCAGCTCTCGGGAGTACCAAGAGACCCAGTACTTC. Looking up the rest from reference TRBV7-9 and TRBJ2-5 gives the full variable domain: DTGVSQNPRHKITKRGQNVTFRCDPISEHNRLYWYRQTLGQGPEFLTYFQNEAQLEKSRLLSDRFSAERPKGSFSTLEIQRTEQGDSAMYLCASSSREYQETQYFGPGTRLLVL.

The chain has TRBV21-1 and TRBJ2-3; the DNA was not compared with TRBD1, the D call given in the table. TRBV21-1 is noted as a pseudogene. The CDR3 extends over 18 amino acids. The CDR3 spells CASSKEETGGGLTDTQYF. CDR3 nucleotide sequence: TGTGCCAGCAGCAAAGAAGAAACAGGGGGTGGACTCACAGATACGCAGTATTTT.

In DNA form, the CDR3 reads TGTGCCAGCAAAACAGGGGGCTACACCGGGGAGCTGTTTTTT. This translates into CASKTGGYTGELFF. The chain joins TRBV2 to TRBJ2-2; 9 positions agree with TRBD1. CDR3 length: 14 amino acids. V shed 7 bases and J 3 bases; nucleotides not matched to a gene: 3. Germline loops: CDR1 SNHLY, CDR2 FYNNEI.

The rearrangement joins TRBV4-1 to TRBJ1-2; 9 positions agree with TRBD1. The J segment lost 4 bases and the V segment lost 5 bases, leaving 5 bases of the junction unmatched. Germline-derived CDR1 and CDR2 are MGHRA and YSYEKL. The CDR3 loop spans 14 amino acids. The CDR3 spells CASSTGTGIYGYTF. As DNA, the CDR3 is TGCGCCAGCAGCACCGGGACAGGGATCTATGGCTACACCTTC.

This clone has more than one count but fewer than ten. This chain uses TRBV5-5 with TRBJ1-6, with D possibly being TRBD1 (5 bases). The ends were cut back, 2 bases at V and 8 bases at J, with 14 bases in the middle. The length of the CDR3 is 15 residues. Looked up from germline, CDR1 is SGHKS and CDR2 is YYEKEE (reference sequence). CDR3 DNA: TGTGCCAGCAGCTTAGTCCCAGGGAGGTATTCACCCCTCCACTTT. It encodes CASSLVPGRYSPLHF.

This rearrangement joins TRBV7-8 to TRBJ1-5, with 9 bases lining up with TRBD1. The CDR3 is 15 amino acids. CDR1 and CDR2 (germline): SGHVS, FQNEAQ. The ends lost 2 bases at V and 6 bases at J; junction bases unmatched: 5. CDR3 sequence reads: CASSLLGQGVQPQHF. The CDR3 region has the DNA TGTGCCAGCAGCTTACTGGGACAGGGAGTTCAGCCCCAGCATTTT.

The chain carries TRBV6-5 and TRBJ2-7; TRBD1 aligns across 7 bases. Trimming cost V 6 bases and J 2 bases; bases outside gene matches: 7. Germline lookup yields CDR1 MNHEY and CDR2 SVGAGI. The CDR3 length is 14 residues. The CDR3 region has the DNA TGTGCCAGCAGCTCCGGGACAGACGCCTACGAGCAGTACTTC. Protein sequence: CASSSGTDAYEQYF.

The sample holds a few counts of this clone. The chain uses TRBV18 and TRBJ2-5; possible D gene TRBD2, 6 bases. The ends were cut back, 1 base at V and 5 bases at J, with 17 bases in the middle. Germline values: CDR1 KGHSH, CDR2 LQKENI. The CDR3 has 16 residues. This chain's CDR3 is CASSPLLQEGGETQYF. As DNA, the CDR3 is TGTGCCAGCTCACCACTATTACAGGAGGGAGGCGAGACCCAGTACTTC.

The rearrangement joins TRBV11-2 to TRBJ2-3; TRBD2 matches at 8 bases. CDR3 length equals 18 residues. V lost 5 bases and J lost 3; bases outside the gene matches: 16. Germline V lookup: CDR1 SGHAT, CDR2 FQNNGV. The DNA for the CDR3 is TGTGCCAGCAGCCGCGGACGGCCAAGCGGGGGATTGACAGATACGCAGTATTTT. This translates into CASSRGRPSGGLTDTQYF.

In this sample, this clone turned up a few times. The chain's CDR3 is CASSPVEFYGYTF. In DNA form, the CDR3 reads TGTGCCAGCAGCCCCGTGGAGTTCTATGGCTACACCTTC. The chain has TRBV7-9 and TRBJ1-2; D is unclear. Germline values: CDR1 SEHNR, CDR2 FQNEAQ (reference sequence). Trimming took 5 bases from V and 4 from J, leaving 11 bases between them. The CDR3 has 13 amino acids.

This rearrangement joins TRBV7-3 to TRBJ2-7, with a possible D match to TRBD1 (5 bases). The CDR3 totals 13 residues. Trimming cost V 2 bases and J 0 bases, with 5 bases left between them. Germline V gene sequence: CDR1 SGHTA, CDR2 FQGTGA. The CDR3 DNA reads as TGTGCCAGCAGCTTAGACAGCTCCTACGAGCAGTACTTC. Translating gives CASSLDSSYEQYF.

V is TRBV27 and J is TRBJ1-1, with no clear D. Trimming shortened V by 2 bases and J by 1 base, and 8 bases separated the two germline ends. The CDR3 runs to 14 residues. CDR1 is MNHEY and CDR2 is SMNVEV in the germline V gene (reference sequence). Written as DNA, the CDR3 is TGTGCCAGCAGTTTAAGTGGAGGGAACACTGAAGCTTTCTTT. This codes for CASSLSGGNTEAFF.

The chain has TRBV12-3 or TRBV12-4 and TRBJ2-2, with 12 bases lining up with TRBD2. The trim removed 9 bases at V and 6 bases at J, leaving 2 bases unmatched. The CDR3 length is 13 residues. DNA of the CDR3: TGTGCCAGTCTAGCGGGGGGGCCCGGGGAGCTGTTTTTT. Its protein product is CASLAGGPGELFF.

The V and J genes are TRBV18 and TRBJ2-1; 8 nucleotides agree with TRBD1. V shed 4 bases, J shed 7 bases, and the junction held 9 bases outside the gene matches. The germline V gene has CDR1 KGHSH and CDR2 LQKENI. The CDR3 spans 15 residues. In nucleotides, the CDR3 is TGTGCCAGCTCACTCGGGGGACAGGCGTTGAATGAGCAGTTCTTC. This codes for CASSLGGQALNEQFF.

The V call is TRBV5-8, the J call TRBJ1-4; the D gene is possibly TRBD1 (5 bases). V lost 0 bases and J lost 8, with 17 bases in between. In germline, CDR1 is SGHTS, CDR2 YDEGEE. This CDR3 spans 16 amino acids. CDR3 protein: CASSLGTREGGEKLFF. Written as DNA, the CDR3 is TGTGCCAGCAGCTTGGGTACCAGGGAGGGAGGCGAAAAACTGTTTTTT. Full variable domain (rest looked up from reference TRBV5-8 and TRBJ1-4): EAGVTQSPTHLIKTRGQQATLRCSPISGHTSVYWYQQALGLGLQFLLWYDEGEERNRGNFPPRFSGRQFPNYSSELNVNALELEDSALYLCASSLGTREGGEKLFFGSGTQLSVL.

At least ten counts were recorded for this clone. The chain has TRBV12-3 or TRBV12-4 and TRBJ2-7; D is possibly TRBD1 (5 bases). The CDR3 contains 13 residues. V was pared by 2 bases and J by 5 bases, with 10 bases between. The CDR3 protein is CASSLRAGHEQYF. The CDR3 DNA reads TGTGCCAGCAGTTTACGGGCAGGGCACGAGCAGTACTTC.

This clone was found once. V and J are TRBV19 and TRBJ2-7; TRBD1 is a possible D gene (5 bases). The V gene lost 5 bases and the J gene lost 2 bases, with 22 bases spanning the gap. Per the germline V gene, CDR1 is LNHDA and CDR2 is SQIVND (reference sequence). The CDR3 sequence is 17 residues long. The CDR3 loop reads CASSPVLGSDTPYEQYF. Written as DNA, the CDR3 is TGTGCCAGTAGTCCAGTATTAGGATCGGACACCCCCTACGAGCAGTACTTC.